This T cell receptor (beta chain) was recovered during a study of T cell repertoires in cytomegalovirus infection. Turning to the study itself: Matching HLA type, along with CMV infection, was indicated by public TCR beta signatures.

Study-level points and caveats: It was HLA-C-restricted CMV-specific TCR beta clonotypes that dominated the response ex vivo.

TCRdb called the reads again in MiXCR, with one record for every CDR3 protein. The repertoire holds 680,000 or so distinct CDR3 sequences, with about a third as singletons. Trimming cost V 5 bases and J 0 bases, with 22 bases left between them. CDR3 size: 18 residues. Germline values: CDR1 SGHVS, CDR2 FNYEAQ. As regards this clonotype: What it binds is not known.

The source material was PBMCs. The chain employs TRBV7-6 and TRBJ2-5; tentatively, D is TRBD2 (6 bases). This TCR was recovered from a human donor in good health (CMV status not recorded). Some clones in this sample may be carry-over from other donors' samples. The chain's CDR3 is CASSPVGGAHAYQETQYF. CDR3 in DNA: TGTGCCAGCAGCCCAGTGGGGGGTGCCCACGCCTACCAAGAGACCCAGTACTTC.